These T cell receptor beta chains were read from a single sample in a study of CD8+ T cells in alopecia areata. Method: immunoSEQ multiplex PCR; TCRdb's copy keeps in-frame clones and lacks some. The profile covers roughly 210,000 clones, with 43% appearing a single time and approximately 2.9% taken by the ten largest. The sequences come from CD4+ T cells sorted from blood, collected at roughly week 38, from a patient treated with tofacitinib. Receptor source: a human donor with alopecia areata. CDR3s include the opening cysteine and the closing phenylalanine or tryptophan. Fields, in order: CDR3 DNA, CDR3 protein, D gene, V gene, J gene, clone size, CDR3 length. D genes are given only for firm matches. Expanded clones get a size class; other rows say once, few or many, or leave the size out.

cdr3_nt: TGTGCCAGCAGCCCAGGGGGAGGTAGGGAGGAGACCCAGTACTTC; cdr3_aa: CASSPGGGREETQYF; d_call: .; v_call: TRBV7-2; j_call: TRBJ2-5; clone_size: .; cdr3_length: 15
cdr3_nt: TGCAGCGTCGACTCTGGAAACACCATATATTTT; cdr3_aa: CSVDSGNTIYF; d_call: .; v_call: TRBV29-1; j_call: TRBJ1-3; clone_size: few; cdr3_length: 11
cdr3_nt: TGCGCCAGCAGCCAAATCGCGGGACAGGGAGGCTACACCTTC; cdr3_aa: CASSQIAGQGGYTF; d_call: TRBD1; v_call: TRBV4-1; j_call: TRBJ1-2; clone_size: .; cdr3_length: 14
cdr3_nt: TGCAGCGTTGGGCTAGGGAACACCGGGGAGCTGTTTTTT; cdr3_aa: CSVGLGNTGELFF; d_call: .; v_call: TRBV29-1; j_call: TRBJ2-2; clone_size: few; cdr3_length: 13
cdr3_nt: TGTGCCACTACGTATAGCAATCAGCCCCAGCATTTT; cdr3_aa: CATTYSNQPQHF; d_call: .; v_call: TRBV28; j_call: TRBJ1-5; clone_size: .; cdr3_length: 12
cdr3_nt: TGTGCCAGCAGCTTTGGTCCCGGGACCATGAACACTGAAGCTTTCTTT; cdr3_aa: CASSFGPGTMNTEAFF; d_call: .; v_call: TRBV5-6; j_call: TRBJ1-1; clone_size: .; cdr3_length: 16
cdr3_nt: TGTGCCAGCAGCTCAAAGACAGGGGTCGGGGCCAACGTCCTGACTTTC; cdr3_aa: CASSSKTGVGANVLTF; d_call: TRBD1; v_call: TRBV11-2; j_call: TRBJ2-6; clone_size: .; cdr3_length: 16
cdr3_nt: TGCAGCGTTGTTTTCCGGGGGCTCACCGGGGAGCTGTTTTTT; cdr3_aa: CSVVFRGLTGELFF; d_call: .; v_call: TRBV29-1; j_call: TRBJ2-2; clone_size: few; cdr3_length: 14
cdr3_nt: TGCGCCAGCAGCTTGGGGGACGCATCAGGGAGCCAGCCCCAGCATTTT; cdr3_aa: CASSLGDASGSQPQHF; d_call: .; v_call: TRBV5-1; j_call: TRBJ1-5; clone_size: many; cdr3_length: 16
cdr3_nt: TGTGCCAGCAGCCCCCGTCCCGGGGAGCTGTTTTTT; cdr3_aa: CASSPRPGELFF; d_call: .; v_call: TRBV6-5; j_call: TRBJ2-2; clone_size: .; cdr3_length: 12
cdr3_nt: TGTGCCAGCAGACTAGGACAGCTGTTCTACGAGCAGTACTTC; cdr3_aa: CASRLGQLFYEQYF; d_call: .; v_call: TRBV6-1; j_call: TRBJ2-7; clone_size: .; cdr3_length: 14
cdr3_nt: TGCGCCAGCAGCTCTACAGGGGGCTACGAGCAGTACTTC; cdr3_aa: CASSSTGGYEQYF; d_call: TRBD1; v_call: TRBV5-1; j_call: TRBJ2-7; clone_size: .; cdr3_length: 13
cdr3_nt: TGTGCCAGCAGTTACTCGGGGGGACAGTTCTTC; cdr3_aa: CASSYSGGQFF; d_call: .; v_call: TRBV6-6; j_call: TRBJ2-1; clone_size: few; cdr3_length: 11
cdr3_nt: TGTGCCACCAGCAGGGGGGGAAGCCCGCGGTCTAACAATGAGCAGTTCTTC; cdr3_aa: CATSRGGSPRSNNEQFF; d_call: .; v_call: TRBV15; j_call: TRBJ2-1; clone_size: .; cdr3_length: 17
cdr3_nt: TGCGCCAGCAGCTTGGCCGACCGCTCTGGAAACACCATATATTTT; cdr3_aa: CASSLADRSGNTIYF; d_call: .; v_call: TRBV5-1; j_call: TRBJ1-3; clone_size: .; cdr3_length: 15
cdr3_nt: TGCAGCGTTGACAGGGAAGGCACAGATACGCAGTATTTT; cdr3_aa: CSVDREGTDTQYF; d_call: .; v_call: TRBV29-1; j_call: TRBJ2-3; clone_size: .; cdr3_length: 13
cdr3_nt: TGCGCCAGCAGCTTGAGAGTGGACACCGGGGAGCTGTTTTTT; cdr3_aa: CASSLRVDTGELFF; d_call: .; v_call: TRBV5-1; j_call: TRBJ2-2; clone_size: few; cdr3_length: 14
cdr3_nt: TGTGCCAGCAGCTTAGTGAATTCTGGAAACACCATATATTTT; cdr3_aa: CASSLVNSGNTIYF; d_call: .; v_call: TRBV7-9; j_call: TRBJ1-3; clone_size: .; cdr3_length: 14
cdr3_nt: TGTGCCTCCTGGGACAGTGGCTCAACTAATGAAAAACTGTTTTTT; cdr3_aa: CASWDSGSTNEKLFF; d_call: TRBD1; v_call: TRBV30; j_call: TRBJ1-4; clone_size: .; cdr3_length: 15
cdr3_nt: TGTGCCAGCAGCTTAGTACTAAGCTCCTACGAGCAGTACTTC; cdr3_aa: CASSLVLSSYEQYF; d_call: .; v_call: TRBV11-2; j_call: TRBJ2-7; clone_size: .; cdr3_length: 14
cdr3_nt: TGCAGCGTTGAAGATCGGGCAGGTGGGGGCACAGATACGCAGTATTTT; cdr3_aa: CSVEDRAGGGTDTQYF; d_call: .; v_call: TRBV29-1; j_call: TRBJ2-3; clone_size: .; cdr3_length: 16
cdr3_nt: TGTGCCAGCGGGTCTAGCGGGAGTGCTCACGAGCAGTACTTC; cdr3_aa: CASGSSGSAHEQYF; d_call: TRBD2; v_call: TRBV2; j_call: TRBJ2-7; clone_size: .; cdr3_length: 14
cdr3_nt: TGTGCCAGCAGCTTAAGCTACACAGATACGCAGTATTTT; cdr3_aa: CASSLSYTDTQYF; d_call: .; v_call: TRBV7-3; j_call: TRBJ2-3; clone_size: once; cdr3_length: 13
cdr3_nt: TGTGCCAGCTCACCAAGCTCAGGGTCAGATACGCAGTATTTT; cdr3_aa: CASSPSSGSDTQYF; d_call: .; v_call: TRBV18; j_call: TRBJ2-3; clone_size: many; cdr3_length: 14
cdr3_nt: TGTGCCTGGAGTCCGGCAGGGAAAGAAAAACTGTTTTTT; cdr3_aa: CAWSPAGKEKLFF; d_call: .; v_call: TRBV30; j_call: TRBJ1-4; clone_size: .; cdr3_length: 13
cdr3_nt: TGTGCCAGCAGCCCAGTTCTAGCGGGAGTAACCAATGAGCAGTTCTTC; cdr3_aa: CASSPVLAGVTNEQFF; d_call: TRBD2; v_call: TRBV5-4; j_call: TRBJ2-1; clone_size: .; cdr3_length: 16
cdr3_nt: TGTGCCAGCAGCCTAGTGGACAGGGACTTCTACAATGAGCAGTTCTTC; cdr3_aa: CASSLVDRDFYNEQFF; d_call: TRBD1; v_call: TRBV14; j_call: TRBJ2-1; clone_size: few; cdr3_length: 16
cdr3_nt: TGCAGCGTTGGAGGGACTAGCGGGAGTCGGGTCACCGGGGAGCTGTTTTTT; cdr3_aa: CSVGGTSGSRVTGELFF; d_call: TRBD2; v_call: TRBV29-1; j_call: TRBJ2-2; clone_size: .; cdr3_length: 17
cdr3_nt: TGTGCCACAAACCGGGCTAGCGGGAAACAAGAGACCCAGTACTTC; cdr3_aa: CATNRASGKQETQYF; d_call: TRBD2; v_call: TRBV5-4; j_call: TRBJ2-5; clone_size: .; cdr3_length: 15
cdr3_nt: TGTGCCAGCAGCGTAGCTTCGACAGGACCTAACTATGGCTACACCTTC; cdr3_aa: CASSVASTGPNYGYTF; d_call: .; v_call: TRBV9; j_call: TRBJ1-2; clone_size: few; cdr3_length: 16
cdr3_nt: TGCGCCAGCAGCCAAGAACGTGGCAGGGCGGGTGGCTACACCTTC; cdr3_aa: CASSQERGRAGGYTF; d_call: .; v_call: TRBV4-1; j_call: TRBJ1-2; clone_size: few; cdr3_length: 15
cdr3_nt: TGTGCCAGCAGTTCCCCCCTTAGCGCTGAAGCTTTCTTT; cdr3_aa: CASSSPLSAEAFF; d_call: .; v_call: TRBV28; j_call: TRBJ1-1; clone_size: .; cdr3_length: 13
cdr3_nt: TGTGCCAGCAGCTTATACAGGAGTAATGAAAAACTGTTTTTT; cdr3_aa: CASSLYRSNEKLFF; d_call: .; v_call: TRBV11-2; j_call: TRBJ1-4; clone_size: few; cdr3_length: 14
cdr3_nt: TGTGCCAGCAGCCATTCCGAAGGAAGACCTTCCTACGAGCAGTACTTC; cdr3_aa: CASSHSEGRPSYEQYF; d_call: .; v_call: TRBV28; j_call: TRBJ2-7; clone_size: .; cdr3_length: 16
cdr3_nt: TGCAGTGCCCCATGGAGGACTGAAGCTTTCTTT; cdr3_aa: CSAPWRTEAFF; d_call: .; v_call: TRBV20-1; j_call: TRBJ1-1; clone_size: .; cdr3_length: 11
cdr3_nt: TGTGCCAGCAGCCCTCGTTTGGCCGGGGAGCTGTTTTTT; cdr3_aa: CASSPRLAGELFF; d_call: .; v_call: TRBV9; j_call: TRBJ2-2; clone_size: few; cdr3_length: 13
cdr3_nt: TGTGCCAGCAGTTACAGGGAATTAAACTATGGCTACACCTTC; cdr3_aa: CASSYRELNYGYTF; d_call: .; v_call: TRBV6-5; j_call: TRBJ1-2; clone_size: .; cdr3_length: 14
cdr3_nt: TGCGCCAGCAGCCAGTACCAGGGGGCCGGCACTGAAGCTTTCTTT; cdr3_aa: CASSQYQGAGTEAFF; d_call: TRBD1; v_call: TRBV4-3; j_call: TRBJ1-1; clone_size: few; cdr3_length: 15
cdr3_nt: TGCAGCGTTGGGCCGGGAGGTGGGAATGAGCAGTTCTTC; cdr3_aa: CSVGPGGGNEQFF; d_call: TRBD2; v_call: TRBV29-1; j_call: TRBJ2-1; clone_size: few; cdr3_length: 13
cdr3_nt: TGCGCCAGCAGCTTGATGGTTAACCAAGAGACCCAGTACTTC; cdr3_aa: CASSLMVNQETQYF; d_call: .; v_call: TRBV5-1; j_call: TRBJ2-5; clone_size: .; cdr3_length: 14